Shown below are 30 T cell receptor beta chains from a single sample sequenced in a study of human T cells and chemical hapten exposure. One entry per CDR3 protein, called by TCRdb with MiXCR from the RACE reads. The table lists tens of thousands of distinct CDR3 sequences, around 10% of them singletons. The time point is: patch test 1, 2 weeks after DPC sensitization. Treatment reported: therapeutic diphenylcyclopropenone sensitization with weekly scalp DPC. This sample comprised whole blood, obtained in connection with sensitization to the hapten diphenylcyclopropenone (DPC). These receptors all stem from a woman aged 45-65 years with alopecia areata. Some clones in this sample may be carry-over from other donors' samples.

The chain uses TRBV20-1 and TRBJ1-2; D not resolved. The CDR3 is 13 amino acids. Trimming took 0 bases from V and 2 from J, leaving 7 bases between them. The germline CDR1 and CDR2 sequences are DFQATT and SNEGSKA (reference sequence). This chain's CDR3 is CSARERVNYGYTF. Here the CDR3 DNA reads TGCAGTGCTAGAGAACGGGTCAACTATGGCTACACCTTC.

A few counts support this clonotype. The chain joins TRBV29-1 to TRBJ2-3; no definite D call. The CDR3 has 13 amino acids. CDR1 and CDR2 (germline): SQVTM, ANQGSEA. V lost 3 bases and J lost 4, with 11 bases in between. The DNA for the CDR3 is TGCAGCGTTGACGCAGGTTGGGCAGATACGCAGTATTTT. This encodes CSVDAGWADTQYF.

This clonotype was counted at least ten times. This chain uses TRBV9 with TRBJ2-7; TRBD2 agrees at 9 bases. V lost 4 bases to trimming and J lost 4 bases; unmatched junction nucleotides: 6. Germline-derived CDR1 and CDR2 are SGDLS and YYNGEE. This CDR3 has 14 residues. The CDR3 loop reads CASSPRTSEYEQYF. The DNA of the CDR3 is TGTGCCAGCAGCCCTAGGACTAGCGAATACGAGCAGTACTTC.

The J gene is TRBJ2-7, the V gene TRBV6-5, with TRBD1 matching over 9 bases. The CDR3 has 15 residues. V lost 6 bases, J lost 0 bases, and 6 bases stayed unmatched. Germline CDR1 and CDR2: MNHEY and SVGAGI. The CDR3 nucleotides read TGTGCCAGCAGCCGCGACAGGGGGTCCTCCTACGAGCAGTACTTC. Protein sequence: CASSRDRGSSYEQYF.

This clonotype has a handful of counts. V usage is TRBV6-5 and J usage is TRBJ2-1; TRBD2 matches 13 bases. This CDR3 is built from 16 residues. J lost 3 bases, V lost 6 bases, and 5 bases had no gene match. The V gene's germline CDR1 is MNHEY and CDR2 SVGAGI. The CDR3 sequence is CASSLGLAGFYNEQFF. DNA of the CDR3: TGTGCCAGCAGCTTGGGACTAGCGGGATTCTACAATGAGCAGTTCTTC.

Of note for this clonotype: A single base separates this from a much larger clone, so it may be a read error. CDR3 DNA: TGTACCAGCAGCTTGCAGGGCTCGAACACTGAAGCTTTCTTT. Its translation is CTSSLQGSNTEAFF. The chain uses TRBV11-3 and TRBJ1-1; D is possibly TRBD1 (5 bases). The CDR3 consists of 14 residues. Germline V gene lookup returns CDR1 SGHNT and CDR2 YENEEA.

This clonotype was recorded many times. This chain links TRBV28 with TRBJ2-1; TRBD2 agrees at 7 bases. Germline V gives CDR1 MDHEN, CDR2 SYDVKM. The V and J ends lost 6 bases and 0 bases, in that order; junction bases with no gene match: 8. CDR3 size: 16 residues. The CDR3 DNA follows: TGTGCCAGCAGGTCCTTAGCGGGCGGCTCCTACAATGAGCAGTTCTTC. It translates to CASRSLAGGSYNEQFF.

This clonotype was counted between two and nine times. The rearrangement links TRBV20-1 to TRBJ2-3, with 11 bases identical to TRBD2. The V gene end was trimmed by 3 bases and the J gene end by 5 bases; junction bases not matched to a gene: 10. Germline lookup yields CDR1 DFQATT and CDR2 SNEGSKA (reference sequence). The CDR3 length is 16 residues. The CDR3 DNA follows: TGCAGTGCTAGGGATATACTAGCGGGAGAGGAAGATACGCAGTATTTT. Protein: CSARDILAGEEDTQYF.

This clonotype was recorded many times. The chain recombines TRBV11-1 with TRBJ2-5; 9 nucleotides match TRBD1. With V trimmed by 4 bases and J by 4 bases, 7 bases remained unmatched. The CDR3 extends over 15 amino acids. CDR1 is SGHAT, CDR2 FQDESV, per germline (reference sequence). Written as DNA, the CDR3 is TGTGCCAGCAGCTCGGGACAGGGAATCCTAGAGACCCAGTACTTC. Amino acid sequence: CASSSGQGILETQYF.

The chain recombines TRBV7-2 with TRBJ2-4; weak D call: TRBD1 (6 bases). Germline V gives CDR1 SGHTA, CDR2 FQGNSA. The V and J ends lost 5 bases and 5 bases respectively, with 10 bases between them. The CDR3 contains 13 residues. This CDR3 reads CASSRDTENIQYF. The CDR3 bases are TGTGCCAGCAGCCGGGACACAGAAAACATTCAGTACTTC.

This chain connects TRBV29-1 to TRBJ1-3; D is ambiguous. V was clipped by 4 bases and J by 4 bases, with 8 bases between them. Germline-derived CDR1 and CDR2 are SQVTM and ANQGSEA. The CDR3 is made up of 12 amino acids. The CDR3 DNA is TGCAGCGTTGTAGGAGCCGGAAACACCATATATTTT. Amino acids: CSVVGAGNTIYF.

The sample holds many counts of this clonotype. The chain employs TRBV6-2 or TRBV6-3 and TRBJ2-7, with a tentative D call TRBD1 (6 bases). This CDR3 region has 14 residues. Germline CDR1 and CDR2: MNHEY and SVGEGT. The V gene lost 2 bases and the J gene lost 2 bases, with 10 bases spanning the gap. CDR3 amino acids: CASSYGTQTYEQYF. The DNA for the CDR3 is TGTGCCAGCAGTTACGGGACACAAACCTACGAGCAGTACTTC.

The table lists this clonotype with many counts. The CDR3 sequence: CASSLAGAPIQYF. CDR3 coding DNA: TGTGCCAGCAGCTTAGCGGGAGCCCCCATTCAGTACTTC. The rearrangement uses TRBV7-2 and TRBJ2-4, with D maybe TRBD2 (5 bases). The length of the CDR3 is 13 residues. V lost 0 bases to trimming and J lost 9 bases, with 9 bases between them. Germline CDR1 is SGHTA and CDR2 is FQGNSA.

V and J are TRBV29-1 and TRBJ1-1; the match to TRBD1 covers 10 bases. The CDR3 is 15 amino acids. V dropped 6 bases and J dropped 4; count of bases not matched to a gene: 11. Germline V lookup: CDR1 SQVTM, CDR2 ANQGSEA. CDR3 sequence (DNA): TGCAGCGTCCCCCTCCTCTGGACAGGGGGCACTGAAGCTTTCTTT. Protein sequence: CSVPLLWTGGTEAFF.

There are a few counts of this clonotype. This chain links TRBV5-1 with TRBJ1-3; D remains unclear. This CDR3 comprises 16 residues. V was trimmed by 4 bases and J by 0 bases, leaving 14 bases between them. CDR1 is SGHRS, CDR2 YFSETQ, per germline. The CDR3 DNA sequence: TGCGCCAGCAGCACGAGTACGATTCTCTCTGGAAACACCATATATTTT. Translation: CASSTSTILSGNTIYF. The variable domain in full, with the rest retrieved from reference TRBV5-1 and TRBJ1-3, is KAGVTQTPRYLIKTRGQQVTLSCSPISGHRSVSWYQQTPGQGLQFLFEYFSETQRNKGNFPGRFSGRQFSNSRSEMNVSTLELGDSALYLCASSTSTILSGNTIYFGEGSWLTVV.

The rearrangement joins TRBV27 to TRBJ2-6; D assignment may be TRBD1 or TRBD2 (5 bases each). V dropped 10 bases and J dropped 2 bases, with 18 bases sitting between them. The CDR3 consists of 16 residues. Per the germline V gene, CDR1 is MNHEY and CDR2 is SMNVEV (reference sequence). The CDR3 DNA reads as TGTGCCACTTCCCCTTCCGGGGCGGCTGGGGCCAACGTCCTGACTTTC. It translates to CATSPSGAAGANVLTF.

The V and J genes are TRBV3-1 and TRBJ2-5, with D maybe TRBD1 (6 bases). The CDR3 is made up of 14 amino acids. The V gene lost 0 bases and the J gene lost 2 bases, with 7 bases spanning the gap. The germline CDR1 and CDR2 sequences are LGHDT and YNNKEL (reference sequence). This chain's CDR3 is CASSQDDRQETQYF. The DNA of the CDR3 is TGTGCCAGCAGCCAAGACGACAGGCAAGAGACCCAGTACTTC.

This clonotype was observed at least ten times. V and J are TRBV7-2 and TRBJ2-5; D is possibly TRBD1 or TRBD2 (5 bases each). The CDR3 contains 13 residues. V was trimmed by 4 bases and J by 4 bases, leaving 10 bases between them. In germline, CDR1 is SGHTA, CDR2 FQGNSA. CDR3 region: CASSWGTPETQYF. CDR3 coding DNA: TGTGCCAGCAGCTGGGGGACGCCAGAGACCCAGTACTTC.

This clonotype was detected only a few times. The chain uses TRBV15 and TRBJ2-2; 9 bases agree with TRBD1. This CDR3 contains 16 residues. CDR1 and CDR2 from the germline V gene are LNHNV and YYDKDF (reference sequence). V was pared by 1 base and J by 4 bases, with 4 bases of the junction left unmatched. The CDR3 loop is CATSRGRGQGTGELFF. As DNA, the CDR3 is TGTGCCACCAGCAGAGGCCGGGGACAGGGCACCGGGGAGCTGTTTTTT.

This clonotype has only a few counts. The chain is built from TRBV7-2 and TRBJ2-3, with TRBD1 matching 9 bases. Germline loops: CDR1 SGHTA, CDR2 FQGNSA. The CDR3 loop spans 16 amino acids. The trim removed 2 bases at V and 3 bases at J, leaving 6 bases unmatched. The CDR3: CASSLIGTGKTDTQYF. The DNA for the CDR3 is TGTGCCAGCAGCTTAATTGGGACAGGGAAAACAGATACGCAGTATTTT.

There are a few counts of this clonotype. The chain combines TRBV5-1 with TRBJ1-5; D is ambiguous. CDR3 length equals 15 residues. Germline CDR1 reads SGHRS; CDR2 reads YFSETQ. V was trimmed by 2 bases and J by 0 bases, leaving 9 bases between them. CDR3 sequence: CASSLGENSNQPQHF. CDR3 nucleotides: TGCGCCAGCAGCTTAGGAGAGAATAGCAATCAGCCCCAGCATTTT.

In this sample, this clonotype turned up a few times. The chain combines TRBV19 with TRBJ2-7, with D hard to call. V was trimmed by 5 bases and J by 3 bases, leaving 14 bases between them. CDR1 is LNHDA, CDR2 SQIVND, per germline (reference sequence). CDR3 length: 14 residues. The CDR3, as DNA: TGTGCCAGTAGTTCTGGGGAAGCACGCTACGAGCAGTACTTC. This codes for CASSSGEARYEQYF.

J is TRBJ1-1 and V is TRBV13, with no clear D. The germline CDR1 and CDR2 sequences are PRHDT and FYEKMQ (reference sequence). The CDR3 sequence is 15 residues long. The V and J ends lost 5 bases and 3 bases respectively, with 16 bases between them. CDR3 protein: CASSATAVGDTEAFF. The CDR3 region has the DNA TGTGCCAGCAGCGCTACCGCAGTGGGAGACACTGAAGCTTTCTTT.

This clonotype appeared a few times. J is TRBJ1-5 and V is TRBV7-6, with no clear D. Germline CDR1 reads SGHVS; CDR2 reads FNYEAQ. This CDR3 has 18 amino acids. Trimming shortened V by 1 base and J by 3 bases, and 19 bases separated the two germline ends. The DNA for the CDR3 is TGTGCCAGCAGCTTAGTTCCCCCGGGCCAAGTCGTCAATCAGCCCCAGCATTTT. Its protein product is CASSLVPPGQVVNQPQHF.

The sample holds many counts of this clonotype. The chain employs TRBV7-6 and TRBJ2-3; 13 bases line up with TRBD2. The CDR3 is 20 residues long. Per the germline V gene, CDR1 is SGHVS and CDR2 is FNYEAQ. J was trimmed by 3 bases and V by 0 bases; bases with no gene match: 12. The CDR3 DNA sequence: TGTGCCAGCAGCTTAGCCTTTGGACTAGCGGGAGCAGAATGGACAGATACGCAGTATTTT. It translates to CASSLAFGLAGAEWTDTQYF.

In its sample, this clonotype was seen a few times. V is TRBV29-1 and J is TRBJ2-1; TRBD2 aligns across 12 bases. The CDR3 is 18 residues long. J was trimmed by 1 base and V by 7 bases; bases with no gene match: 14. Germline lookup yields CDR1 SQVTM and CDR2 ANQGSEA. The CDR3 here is CSGSGLAGSRGSYNEQFF. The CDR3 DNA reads TGCAGCGGGAGCGGACTAGCGGGGTCCCGAGGGTCCTACAATGAGCAGTTCTTC.

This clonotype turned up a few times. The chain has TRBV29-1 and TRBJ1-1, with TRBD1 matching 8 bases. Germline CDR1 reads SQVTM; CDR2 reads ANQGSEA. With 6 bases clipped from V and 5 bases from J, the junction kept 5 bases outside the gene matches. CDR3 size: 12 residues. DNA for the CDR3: TGCAGCGTGTCGGACAGGGTAACTGAAGCTTTCTTT. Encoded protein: CSVSDRVTEAFF.

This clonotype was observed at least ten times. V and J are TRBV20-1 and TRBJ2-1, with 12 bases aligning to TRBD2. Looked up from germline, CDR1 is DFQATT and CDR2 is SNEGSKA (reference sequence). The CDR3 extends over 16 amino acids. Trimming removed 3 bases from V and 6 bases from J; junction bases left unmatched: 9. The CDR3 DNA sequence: TGCAGTGCTAGTCCCCTAGCGGGAGGGCAAGGCAATGAGCAGTTCTTC. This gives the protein CSASPLAGGQGNEQFF.

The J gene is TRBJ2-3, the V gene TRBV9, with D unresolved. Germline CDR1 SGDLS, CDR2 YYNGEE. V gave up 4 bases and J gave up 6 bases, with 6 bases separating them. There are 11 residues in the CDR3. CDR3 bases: TGTGCCAGCAGCCCTGGGGATACGCAGTATTTT. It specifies CASSPGDTQYF.

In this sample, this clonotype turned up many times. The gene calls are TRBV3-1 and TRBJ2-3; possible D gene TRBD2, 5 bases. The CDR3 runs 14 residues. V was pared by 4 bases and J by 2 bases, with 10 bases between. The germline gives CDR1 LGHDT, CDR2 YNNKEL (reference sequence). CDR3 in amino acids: CASSREGYTDTQYF. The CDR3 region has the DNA TGTGCCAGCAGCCGTGAGGGTTACACAGATACGCAGTATTTT.